This T cell receptor (beta chain) emerged from a study of PD-L1 blockade in urothelial cancer. Method: immunoSEQ multiplex PCR; TCRdb's copy keeps in-frame clones and lacks some. The data contain roughly 120,000 clones, roughly 89% of them singletons. Time point here: peripheral blood 6 weeks after treatment start. The diagnosis in patients was locally advanced or metastatic urothelial carcinoma. This clone came up once. The CDR3 has 16 residues. The V and J ends lost 3 bases and 4 bases respectively, with 17 bases between them. Looked up from germline, CDR1 is SGHKS and CDR2 is YYEKEE (reference sequence).

This clonotype was sampled from a man in his 60s with urothelial cancer. Sequenced here: PBMCs, sampled around atezolizumab (anti-PD-L1) treatment. The chain joins TRBV5-5 to TRBJ1-3; the D is unclear. CDR3 residues: CASSSTSLPSGNTIYF. The CDR3 region has the DNA TGTGCCAGCAGCTCAACTTCACTACCCTCAGGAAACACCATATATTTT.